The 2 T cell receptor beta chains given below trace back to one sample, sequenced in a study of blood T cell repertoires in COVID-19. Measured with immunoSEQ multiplex PCR; TCRdb has only the in-frame clones, and not every one. The sample yields under 150,000 clones, about 83% seen once. Sequencing was performed on peripheral blood. Source of these receptors: a man between 35 and 55 years old with active or convalescent COVID-19.

The chain links TRBV11-3 to TRBJ2-5; 7 nucleotides line up with TRBD2. V was pared by 1 base and J by 5 bases, with 10 bases of the junction left unmatched. CDR3 length: 16 residues. Germline CDR1 is SGHNT and CDR2 is YENEEA. CDR3 nucleotides: TGTGCCAGCAGCTTAGTGGGGGGGACCCTGAGTGAGACCCAGTACTTC. It codes for CASSLVGGTLSETQYF.

The V gene is TRBV5-8, the J gene TRBJ1-5; 7 positions match TRBD1. The V segment lost 6 bases and the J segment 2 bases; nucleotides outside the gene matches: 8. The germline V gene has CDR1 SGHTS and CDR2 YDEGEE. CDR3 size: 15 residues. The CDR3 nucleotides read TGTGCCAGCATTCCTTTCGACAGGGGCAATCAGCCCCAGCATTTT. As protein: CASIPFDRGNQPQHF.